The 16 T cell receptor beta chains listed next were all sequenced from one sample in a study of cytomegalovirus exposure and HLA in healthy donors. The PCR ran on 60 Vbeta and 13 Jbeta primers. The data were produced by immunoSEQ multiplex PCR, yet TCRdb's version contains in-frame clones alone and is incomplete. This sample yields about 170,000 clones, of which roughly 80% are seen a single time; 2% to 2.5% belongs to the top ten. Sequenced sample: PBMCs. These receptors came from a male donor in good health and CMV-seronegative.

Notes on this clone: One end of the junction fails to match germline, which may point to a read error. The chain links TRBV5-6 to TRBJ2-4; D gene unclear. Germline CDR1 reads SGHDT; CDR2 reads YYEEEE. CDR3 length: 14 residues. The CDR3 sequence is CASRLALAKNIQYF. The DNA of the CDR3 is TGTGCCAGCAGATTGGCCCTAGCCAAAAACATTCAGTACTTC.

The rearrangement uses TRBV4-3 and TRBJ1-1, with TRBD1 identical over 8 bases. Germline V gives CDR1 LGHNA, CDR2 YSLEER. V was clipped by 1 base and J by 11 bases; unmatched bases: 18. The CDR3 has 17 residues. The CDR3 sequence: CASSQVRALPGGENAFF. CDR3 coding DNA: TGCGCCAGCAGCCAAGTCCGGGCCCTACCAGGGGGCGAGAACGCTTTCTTT.

The chain employs TRBV28 and TRBJ2-4; a possible D gene is TRBD1 (5 bases). The CDR3 length is 14 residues. Between the trimmed V and J ends, which lost 9 bases and 0 bases, there was a span of 12 bases. Per the germline V gene, CDR1 is MDHEN and CDR2 is SYDVKM. The CDR3 bases are TGTGCCAGTCAAGGTAGGGGAGCCAAAAACATTCAGTACTTC. Translating it yields CASQGRGAKNIQYF. The variable domain in full, completed from reference TRBV28 and TRBJ2-4, reads DVKVTQSSRYLVKRTGEKVFLECVQDMDHENMFWYRQDPGLGLRLIYFSYDVKMKEKGDIPEGYSVSREKKERFSLILESASTNQTSMYLCASQGRGAKNIQYFGAGTRLSVL.

This chain joins TRBV5-1 and TRBJ1-2, with D possibly TRBD1 on 6 matching bases. Germline CDR1 SGHRS, CDR2 YFSETQ. Trimming took off 2 bases at V and 8 bases at J, with 13 bases between the two ends. The CDR3 covers 13 residues. In nucleotides, the CDR3 is TGCGCCAGCAGCTTAGGAGAACAGGGCGGCTACACCTTC. It is translated as CASSLGEQGGYTF.

The V gene is TRBV7-8, the J gene TRBJ1-3; D gene unclear. Trimming took 6 bases from V and 4 from J, leaving 10 bases between them. The CDR3 has 13 residues. Germline loops: CDR1 SGHVS, CDR2 FQNEAQ. The DNA of the CDR3 is TGTGCCAGCAGACTCCCGGGGGGAAACACCATATATTTT. Translated: CASRLPGGNTIYF.

The rearrangement joins TRBV6-1 to TRBJ2-1, with D possibly matching TRBD1 (6 bases). Germline CDR1 and CDR2: MNHNS and SASEGT. This CDR3 has 14 residues. The V end lost 11 bases, the J end lost 9 bases, and 23 bases lay between the germline ends. CDR3 DNA: TGTGCCGCAGGGGCTGTTACAATGCGTGCTGAGCAGTTCTTC. Protein: CAAGAVTMRAEQFF.

The chain recombines TRBV10-1 with TRBJ2-7; 7 bases fit TRBD1. The trim removed 7 bases at V and 1 base at J, leaving 25 bases unmatched. The CDR3 is 20 residues long. Germline loops: CDR1 WNHNN, CDR2 SYGVQD (reference sequence). CDR3 loop: CASTPPPQGDVVICSYEQYF. DNA of the CDR3: TGCGCCAGCACCCCTCCCCCGCAGGGGGACGTCGTTATTTGTTCCTACGAGCAGTACTTC.

The chain employs TRBV5-1 and TRBJ1-1; D is possibly TRBD1 (6 bases). The ends were cut back, 2 bases at V and 1 base at J, with 21 bases in the middle. Germline V CDR1 and CDR2: SGHRS, YFSETQ. The CDR3 runs 18 residues. CDR3 residues: CASSFTGQGNPQNTEAFF. In nucleotides, the CDR3 is TGCGCCAGCAGCTTCACAGGGCAGGGCAACCCACAGAACACTGAAGCTTTCTTT.

The chain carries TRBV6-6 and TRBJ2-2; 11 bases match TRBD2. The germline gives CDR1 MNHNY, CDR2 SVGAGI (reference sequence). The CDR3 sequence is 16 residues long. The V gene end was trimmed by 6 bases and the J gene end by 5 bases; junction bases not matched to a gene: 8. In nucleotides, the CDR3 is TGTGCCAGCAGCCAACTAGCGGGAGTGTTGACCGGGGAGCTGTTTTTT. Translating it yields CASSQLAGVLTGELFF.

This chain joins TRBV7-2 and TRBJ2-1, with 8 bases lining up with TRBD1. Germline V gene data show CDR1 as SGHTA and CDR2 as FQGNSA. Trimming cost V 5 bases and J 0 bases; bases outside gene matches: 6. There are 16 residues in the CDR3. The CDR3 bases are TGTGCCAGCAGCGGACAGGGAAGAAGCTCCTACAATGAGCAGTTCTTC. Amino acid sequence: CASSGQGRSSYNEQFF. The whole variable domain, remainder taken from reference TRBV7-2 and TRBJ2-1, is GAGVSQSPSNKVTEKGKDVELRCDPISGHTALYWYRQSLGQGLEFLIYFQGNSAPDKSGLPSDRFSAERTGGSVSTLTIQRTQQEDSAVYLCASSGQGRSSYNEQFFGPGTRLTVL.

The V and J genes are TRBV27 and TRBJ2-7; TRBD2 agrees at 10 bases. Trimming cost V 3 bases and J 0 bases; bases outside gene matches: 14. The CDR3 is made up of 19 amino acids. Germline CDR1 MNHEY, CDR2 SMNVEV (reference sequence). The CDR3 sequence: CASSFQPPGLAPLSYEQYF. The CDR3 DNA sequence: TGTGCCAGCAGTTTCCAACCTCCGGGACTAGCGCCCCTCTCCTACGAGCAGTACTTC.

The chain uses TRBV5-1 and TRBJ1-1, with 9 bases that match TRBD1. This CDR3 has 17 amino acids. The germline V gene encodes CDR1 SGHRS and CDR2 YFSETQ. The trim removed 0 bases at V and 6 bases at J, leaving 12 bases unmatched. As DNA, the CDR3 is TGCGCCAGCAGCTTGGACAGGGGGCCCGATTTTGGCCCTGAAGCTTTCTTT. Protein sequence: CASSLDRGPDFGPEAFF. The complete variable domain, with remaining parts taken from reference TRBV5-1 and TRBJ1-1, reads KAGVTQTPRYLIKTRGQQVTLSCSPISGHRSVSWYQQTPGQGLQFLFEYFSETQRNKGNFPGRFSGRQFSNSRSEMNVSTLELGDSALYLCASSLDRGPDFGPEAFFGQGTRLTVV.

This sequence joins TRBV6-1 and TRBJ2-7, with a weak D call TRBD1 (5 bases). V was shortened by 4 bases and J by 2 bases, with 15 bases between the two germline ends. Looked up from germline, CDR1 is MNHNS and CDR2 is SASEGT. The CDR3 is 15 amino acids. As DNA, the CDR3 is TGTGCCAGCAGTGCCGGACACTCCTTCACCTACGAGCAGTACTTC. This codes for CASSAGHSFTYEQYF.

This clone was detected once. The chain is built from TRBV9 and TRBJ2-7, with D possibly matching TRBD1 (6 bases). V lost 3 bases and J 2 bases, leaving 9 bases between the germline ends. Germline V CDR1 and CDR2: SGDLS, YYNGEE. This CDR3 spans 13 amino acids. The DNA for the CDR3 is TGTGCCAGCAGCGGACAGGAGACCTACGAGCAGTACTTC. It codes for CASSGQETYEQYF.

V usage is TRBV4-3 and J usage is TRBJ2-3, with 8 bases identical to TRBD2. The germline V gene has CDR1 LGHNA and CDR2 YSLEER. This CDR3 has 16 residues. The junction had 5 bases not matched to a gene; V was cut back by 1 base and J by 2 bases. The CDR3 DNA sequence: TGCGCCAGCAGCCAAGCCGCGGGAGGCCTCACAGATACGCAGTATTTT. Its translation: CASSQAAGGLTDTQYF.

The chain joins TRBV6-5 to TRBJ1-6; 7 bases match TRBD1. The CDR3 extends over 14 amino acids. Germline loops: CDR1 MNHEY, CDR2 SVGAGI. V lost 2 bases, J lost 8 bases, and 3 bases stayed unmatched. CDR3: CASSYRGPYSPLHF. The CDR3 DNA reads as TGTGCCAGCAGTTACAGGGGGCCATATTCACCCCTCCACTTT.